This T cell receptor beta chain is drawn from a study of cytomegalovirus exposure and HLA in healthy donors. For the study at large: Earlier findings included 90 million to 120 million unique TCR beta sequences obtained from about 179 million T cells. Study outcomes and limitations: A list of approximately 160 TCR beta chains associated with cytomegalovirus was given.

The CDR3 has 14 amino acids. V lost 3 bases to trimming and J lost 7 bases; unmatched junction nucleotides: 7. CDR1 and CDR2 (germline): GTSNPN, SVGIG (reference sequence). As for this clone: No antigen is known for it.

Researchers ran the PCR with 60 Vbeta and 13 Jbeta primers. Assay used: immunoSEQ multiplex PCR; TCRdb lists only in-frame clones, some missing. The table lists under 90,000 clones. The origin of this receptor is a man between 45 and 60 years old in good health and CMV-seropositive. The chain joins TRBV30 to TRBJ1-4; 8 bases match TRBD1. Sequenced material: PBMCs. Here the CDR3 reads CAWRVGTGGEKLFF. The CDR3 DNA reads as TGTGCCTGGAGGGTCGGGACAGGAGGTGAAAAACTGTTTTTT.